This T cell receptor (beta chain) was observed in a study of T cell changes during pregnancy in multiple sclerosis. Here immunoSEQ multiplex PCR was the method, and the copy in TCRdb shows in-frame clones only, minus some. The repertoire holds about 79,000 clones, around 93% seen once, with 0.75% in the top ten. This CDR3 has 14 residues. Trimming shortened V by 6 bases and J by 3 bases, and 9 bases separated the two germline ends. The germline gives CDR1 MNHEY, CDR2 SMNVEV (reference sequence). The clonotype originates from a female donor in good health, enrolled as a control in a pregnancy study. The V gene is TRBV27, the J gene TRBJ1-6, with D tentatively TRBD1 (5 bases). The sequencing here drew on peripheral blood, taken in the second trimester of pregnancy. The CDR3 sequence: CASRGGSYNSPLHF. The CDR3, as DNA: TGTGCCAGCAGGGGGGGGAGCTATAATTCACCCCTCCACTTT.